A single T cell receptor beta chain is shown here with its context. The ends lost 0 bases at V and 4 bases at J; junction bases unmatched: 2. CDR1 is SGHNT and CDR2 is YYREEE in the germline V gene (reference sequence). The CDR3 runs 14 residues. This sample stems from a study of control samples from healthy donors and cancer patients. Clones were sequenced by immunoSEQ multiplex PCR, and TCRdb holds only the in-frame ones, with some missing. This table holds 130,000 to 150,000 clones, approximately 92% found once. Sequenced sample: blood. This chain joins TRBV5-4 and TRBJ1-2; 8 bases align to TRBD1. This sequence was found in a man aged 25 to 45 in good health. The CDR3 loop is CASSLGQGPYGYTF. The CDR3 nucleotides read TGTGCCAGCAGCTTGGGACAGGGGCCCTATGGCTACACCTTC.